This entry lists 16 T cell receptor beta chains sequenced from one sample in a study of T cells expressing NK-cell markers. TCRdb re-analyzed the 5' RACE reads; it lists each CDR3 protein once, without DNA. The listing records some 450,000 distinct CDR3 sequences. Material: blood T cells: a sorted CD56 or NKG2C T cell subset, CD4+ or CD8+ T cells, or bulk PBMC T cells (not recorded which). All receptors derive from a woman between 18 and 70 years old in good health.

The V and J genes are TRBV29-1 and TRBJ2-3; the TCRdb D gene call, TRBD1, has no DNA to confirm it. The germline CDR1 and CDR2 sequences are SQVTM and ANQGSEA. The CDR3 runs 14 residues. CDR3 amino acids: CSVGQGLATDTQYF.

The chain uses TRBV5-5 and TRBJ2-5; there is no DNA to check the TCRdb D call of TRBD2. The CDR3 is 16 residues long. Per germline, CDR1 SGHKS and CDR2 YYEKEE (reference sequence). CDR3 region: CASSPGIADLQETQYF.

The V and J genes are TRBV7-9 and TRBJ1-6; TCRdb's D gene call, TRBD1, goes unchecked for lack of DNA. The CDR3 is 14 amino acids. CDR1 and CDR2 (germline): SEHNR, FQNEAQ (reference sequence). The chain's CDR3 is CASSRGAVNSPLHF.

V usage is TRBV6-1 and J usage is TRBJ2-2. Germline loops: CDR1 MNHNS, CDR2 SASEGT. The CDR3 has 14 amino acids. The CDR3 here is CASSKSGITGELFF.

The chain joins TRBV11-2 to TRBJ2-1; TCRdb calls TRBD1, which cannot be checked without DNA. The CDR3 is 16 amino acids. Germline V CDR1 and CDR2: SGHAT, FQNNGV. The CDR3 loop is CASSFRAREIYNEQFF. Using reference TRBV11-2 and TRBJ2-1 for the parts outside the CDR3, the full variable domain is EAGVAQSPRYKIIEKRQSVAFWCNPISGHATLYWYQQILGQGPKLLIQFQNNGVVDDSQLPKDRFSAERLKGVDSTLKIQPAKLEDSAVYLCASSFRAREIYNEQFFGPGTRLTVL.

The chain joins TRBV28 to TRBJ1-1. This CDR3 is 15 amino acids long. CDR1 is MDHEN, CDR2 SYDVKM, per germline. CDR3 in amino acids: CASSPPRLRNTEAFF.

The chain uses TRBV7-8 and TRBJ2-5; with no DNA, the TCRdb D assignment of TRBD1 cannot be verified. Germline V CDR1 and CDR2: SGHVS, FQNEAQ. This CDR3 region has 17 residues. The CDR3 spells CASSLGVGQGARETQYF.

The CDR3 protein is CASSPGTSVSYEQYF. This rearrangement joins TRBV7-9 to TRBJ2-7; the D call from TCRdb, TRBD2, cannot be confirmed without DNA. Germline lookup yields CDR1 SEHNR and CDR2 FQNEAQ (reference sequence). The CDR3 loop spans 15 amino acids. The complete variable domain, with remaining parts taken from reference TRBV7-9 and TRBJ2-7, reads DTGVSQNPRHKITKRGQNVTFRCDPISEHNRLYWYRQTLGQGPEFLTYFQNEAQLEKSRLLSDRFSAERPKGSFSTLEIQRTEQGDSAMYLCASSPGTSVSYEQYFGPGTRLTVT.

V and J are TRBV20-1 and TRBJ1-2. Germline CDR1 reads DFQATT; CDR2 reads SNEGSKA (reference sequence). The CDR3 is 15 residues long. The CDR3 loop is CSARDPDLANYGYTF.

The CDR3 sequence: CSVRSRTDPSDEQYF. This rearrangement joins TRBV29-1 to TRBJ2-7; the TCRdb D gene call, TRBD1, has no DNA to confirm it. In germline, CDR1 is SQVTM, CDR2 ANQGSEA. This CDR3 contains 15 residues.

This chain links TRBV27 with TRBJ2-1; the D call of TRBD2 rests on TCRdb alone, since no DNA is present to check it. Germline-derived CDR1 and CDR2 are MNHEY and SMNVEV (reference sequence). The CDR3 spans 18 residues. The CDR3 spells CASTLDRLGGRAGNEQFF.

The J gene is TRBJ1-3, the V gene TRBV20-1; TCRdb proposes TRBD1, but this gene call is untestable without DNA. Germline CDR1 is DFQATT and CDR2 is SNEGSKA (reference sequence). The CDR3 runs 16 residues. CDR3 protein: CSASGQTSSSGNTIYF.

The chain employs TRBV5-4 and TRBJ2-1; without DNA, the TCRdb call of TRBD2 cannot be checked. This CDR3 is built from 15 residues. Germline CDR1 SGHNT, CDR2 YYREEE (reference sequence). CDR3 loop: CASRSATSGVNEQFF.

The J gene is TRBJ2-7, the V gene TRBV27. CDR1 and CDR2 (germline): MNHEY, SMNVEV (reference sequence). This CDR3 is built from 12 residues. The CDR3 region is CASSGFAYEQYF.

The chain couples TRBV6-1 to TRBJ2-3. Looked up from germline, CDR1 is MNHNS and CDR2 is SASEGT. This CDR3 contains 16 residues. The chain's CDR3 is CASSDSGGPALDTQYF.

The chain recombines TRBV7-9 with TRBJ1-6. The CDR3 totals 15 residues. Germline V lookup: CDR1 SEHNR, CDR2 FQNEAQ (reference sequence). The CDR3 loop is CASSPGSNLDSPLHF.